The clone carrying this T cell receptor beta chain has just a few counts. The CDR3 covers 14 residues. The germline V gene encodes CDR1 SGHRS and CDR2 YFSETQ. V dropped 6 bases and J dropped 4; count of bases not matched to a gene: 5. The data were obtained in a study of T-cell memory formation after mild COVID-19. TCRdb recomputed calls from the 5' RACE reads with MiXCR, one row per CDR3 protein. Of 550,000 to 600,000 distinct CDR3 sequences detected, roughly 21% appear once; the ten largest clones hold about 8.2%. Sequencing was carried out using PBMCs or a T cell subset sorted from them (not recorded which). The genes are TRBV5-1 and TRBJ2-1; TRBD2 agrees at 9 bases. The source is an adult woman who had mild COVID-19 (a few samples of this study predate the infection). Cell type and time point are not known. CDR3 coding DNA: TGCGCCAGCATCGAGACTAGCGGATACAATGAGCAGTTCTTC. This translates into CASIETSGYNEQFF.